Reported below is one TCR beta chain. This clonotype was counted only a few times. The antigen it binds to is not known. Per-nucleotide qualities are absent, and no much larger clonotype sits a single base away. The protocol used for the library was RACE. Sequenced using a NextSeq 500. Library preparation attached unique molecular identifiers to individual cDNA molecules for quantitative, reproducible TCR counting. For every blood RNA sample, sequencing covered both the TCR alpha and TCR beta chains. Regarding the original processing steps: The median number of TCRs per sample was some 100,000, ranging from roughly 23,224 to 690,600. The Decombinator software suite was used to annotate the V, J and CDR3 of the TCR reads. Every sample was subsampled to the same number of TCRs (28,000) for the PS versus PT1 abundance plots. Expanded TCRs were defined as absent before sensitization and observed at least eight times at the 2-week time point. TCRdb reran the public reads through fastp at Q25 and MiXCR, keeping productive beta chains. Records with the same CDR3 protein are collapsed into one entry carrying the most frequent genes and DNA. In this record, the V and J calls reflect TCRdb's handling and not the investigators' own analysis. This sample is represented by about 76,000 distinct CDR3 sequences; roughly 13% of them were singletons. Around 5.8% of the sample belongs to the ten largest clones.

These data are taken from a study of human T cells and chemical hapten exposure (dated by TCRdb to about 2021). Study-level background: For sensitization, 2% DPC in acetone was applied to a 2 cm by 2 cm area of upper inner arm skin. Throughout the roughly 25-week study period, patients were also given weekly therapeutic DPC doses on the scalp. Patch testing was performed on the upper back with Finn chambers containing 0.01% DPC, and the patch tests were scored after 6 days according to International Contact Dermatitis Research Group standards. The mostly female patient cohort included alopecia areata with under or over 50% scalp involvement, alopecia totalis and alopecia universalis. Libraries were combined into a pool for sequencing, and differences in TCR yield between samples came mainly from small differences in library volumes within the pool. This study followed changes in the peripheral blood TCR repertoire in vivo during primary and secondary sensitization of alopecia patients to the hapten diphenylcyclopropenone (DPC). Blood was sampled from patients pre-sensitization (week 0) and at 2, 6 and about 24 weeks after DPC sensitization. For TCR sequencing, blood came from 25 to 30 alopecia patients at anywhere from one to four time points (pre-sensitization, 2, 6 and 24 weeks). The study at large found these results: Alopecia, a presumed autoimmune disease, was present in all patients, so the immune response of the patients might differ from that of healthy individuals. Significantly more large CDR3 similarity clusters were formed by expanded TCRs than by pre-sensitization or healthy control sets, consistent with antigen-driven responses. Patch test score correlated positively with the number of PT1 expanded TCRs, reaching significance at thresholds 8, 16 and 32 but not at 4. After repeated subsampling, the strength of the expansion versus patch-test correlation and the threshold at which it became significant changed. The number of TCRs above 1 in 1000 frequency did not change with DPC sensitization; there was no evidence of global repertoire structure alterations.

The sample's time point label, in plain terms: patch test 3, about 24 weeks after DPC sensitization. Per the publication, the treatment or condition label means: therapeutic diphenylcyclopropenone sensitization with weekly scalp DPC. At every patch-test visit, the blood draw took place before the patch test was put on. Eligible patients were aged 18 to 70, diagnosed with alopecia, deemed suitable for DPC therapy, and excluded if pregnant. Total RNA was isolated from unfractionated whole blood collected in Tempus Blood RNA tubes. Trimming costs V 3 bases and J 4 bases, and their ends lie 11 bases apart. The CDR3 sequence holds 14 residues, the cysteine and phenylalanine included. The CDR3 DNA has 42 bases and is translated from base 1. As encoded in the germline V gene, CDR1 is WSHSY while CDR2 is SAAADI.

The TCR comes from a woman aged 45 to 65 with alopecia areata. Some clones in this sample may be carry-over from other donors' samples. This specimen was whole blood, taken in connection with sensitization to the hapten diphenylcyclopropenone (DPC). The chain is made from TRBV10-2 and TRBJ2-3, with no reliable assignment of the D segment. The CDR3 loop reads CASSDLDPADTQYF. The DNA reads TGCGCCAGCAGTGATCTGGACCCCGCAGATACGCAGTATTTT.